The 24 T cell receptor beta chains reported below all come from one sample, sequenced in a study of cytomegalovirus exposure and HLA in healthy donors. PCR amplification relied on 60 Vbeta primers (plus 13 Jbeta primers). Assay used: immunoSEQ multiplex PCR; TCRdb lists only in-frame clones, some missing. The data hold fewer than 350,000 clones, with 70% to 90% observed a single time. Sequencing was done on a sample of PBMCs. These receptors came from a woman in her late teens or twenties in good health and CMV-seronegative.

For the CDR3, the DNA is TGTGCCAGCTCACCGGCGCTAGCGGGGTACGAGCAGTACTTC. It translates to CASSPALAGYEQYF. The chain uses TRBV18 and TRBJ2-7; the match to TRBD2 covers 9 bases. CDR1 and CDR2 from the germline V gene are KGHSH and LQKENI. Losses at the gene ends were 3 bases for V and 4 bases for J; bases not matched to a gene: 4. The CDR3 sequence is 14 residues long. The variable domain in full, completed from reference TRBV18 and TRBJ2-7, reads NAGVMQNPRHLVRRRGQEARLRCSPMKGHSHVYWYRQLPEEGLKFMVYLQKENIIDESGMPKERFSAEFPKEGPSILRIQQVVRGDSAAYFCASSPALAGYEQYFGPGTRLTVT.

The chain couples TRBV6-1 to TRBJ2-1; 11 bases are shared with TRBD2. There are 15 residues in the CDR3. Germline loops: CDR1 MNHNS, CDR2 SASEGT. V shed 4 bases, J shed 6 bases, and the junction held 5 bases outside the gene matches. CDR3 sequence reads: CASSVSGGAVNEQFF. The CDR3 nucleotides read TGTGCCAGCAGTGTTAGCGGGGGGGCCGTCAATGAGCAGTTCTTC.

CDR3 coding DNA: TGTGCCAGCAGCTTAGCGGGTGGGGGGGCTAACACTGAAGCTTTCTTT. Encoded protein: CASSLAGGGANTEAFF. The chain links TRBV7-9 to TRBJ1-1; tentatively, D is TRBD1 (6 bases). CDR1 is SEHNR and CDR2 is FQNEAQ in the germline V gene (reference sequence). The CDR3 has 16 amino acids. V lost 0 bases, J lost 2 bases, and 13 bases lay in between. Full variable domain (missing parts from reference TRBV7-9 and TRBJ1-1): DTGVSQNPRHKITKRGQNVTFRCDPISEHNRLYWYRQTLGQGPEFLTYFQNEAQLEKSRLLSDRFSAERPKGSFSTLEIQRTEQGDSAMYLCASSLAGGGANTEAFFGQGTRLTVV.

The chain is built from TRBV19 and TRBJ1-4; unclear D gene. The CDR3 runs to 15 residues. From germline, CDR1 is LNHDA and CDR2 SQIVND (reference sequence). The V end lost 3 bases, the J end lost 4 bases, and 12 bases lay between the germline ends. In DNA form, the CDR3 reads TGTGCCAGTAGTATTATCGAACAGTTTAATGAAAAACTGTTTTTT. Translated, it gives CASSIIEQFNEKLFF. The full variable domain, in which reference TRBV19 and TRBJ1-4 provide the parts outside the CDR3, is DGGITQSPKYLFRKEGQNVTLSCEQNLNHDAMYWYRQDPGQGLRLIYYSQIVNDFQKGDIAEGYSVSREKKESFPLTVTSAQKNPTAFYLCASSIIEQFNEKLFFGSGTQLSVL.

CDR3 sequence: CAWSRDTSNQPQHF. Here the CDR3 DNA reads TGTGCCTGGAGCCGGGACACAAGCAATCAGCCCCAGCATTTT. V and J are TRBV30 and TRBJ1-5; D might be TRBD1 (6 bases). CDR3 length: 14 amino acids. The V and J ends lost 3 bases and 1 base respectively, with 10 bases between them. Germline V lookup: CDR1 GTSNPN, CDR2 SVGIG (reference sequence).

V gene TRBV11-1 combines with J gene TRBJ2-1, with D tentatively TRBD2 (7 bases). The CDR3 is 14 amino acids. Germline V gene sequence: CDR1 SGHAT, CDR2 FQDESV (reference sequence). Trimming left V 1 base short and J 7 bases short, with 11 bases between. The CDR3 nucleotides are TGTGCCAGCAGCTTAGTACAGGGAGGGAATGAGCAGTTCTTC. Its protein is CASSLVQGGNEQFF.

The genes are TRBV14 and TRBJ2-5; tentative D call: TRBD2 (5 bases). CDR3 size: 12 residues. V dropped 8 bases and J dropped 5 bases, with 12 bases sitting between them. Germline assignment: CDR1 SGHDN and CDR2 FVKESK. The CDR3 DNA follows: TGTGCCAGCGGGCTAGCCCGGGAGACCCAGTACTTC. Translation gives CASGLARETQYF.

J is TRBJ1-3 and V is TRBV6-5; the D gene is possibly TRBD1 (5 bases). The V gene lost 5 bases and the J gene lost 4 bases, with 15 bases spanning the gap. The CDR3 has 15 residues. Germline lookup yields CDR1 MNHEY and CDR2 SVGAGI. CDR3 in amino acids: CASSTGRLRGNTIYF. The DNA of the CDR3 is TGTGCCAGCAGTACAGGACGCCTCCGAGGAAACACCATATATTTT.

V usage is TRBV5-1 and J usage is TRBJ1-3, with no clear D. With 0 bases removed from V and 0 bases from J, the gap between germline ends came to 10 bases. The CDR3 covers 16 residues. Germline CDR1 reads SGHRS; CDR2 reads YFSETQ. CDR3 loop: CASSLAGQISGNTIYF. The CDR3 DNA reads TGCGCCAGCAGCTTGGCTGGGCAGATCTCTGGAAACACCATATATTTT.

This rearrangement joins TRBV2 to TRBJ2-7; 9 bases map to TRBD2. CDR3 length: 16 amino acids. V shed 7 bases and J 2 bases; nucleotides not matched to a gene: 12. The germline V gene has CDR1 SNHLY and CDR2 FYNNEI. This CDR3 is CASTPELAGPTYEQYF. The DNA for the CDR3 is TGTGCCAGCACTCCGGAGCTAGCGGGGCCCACCTACGAGCAGTACTTC.

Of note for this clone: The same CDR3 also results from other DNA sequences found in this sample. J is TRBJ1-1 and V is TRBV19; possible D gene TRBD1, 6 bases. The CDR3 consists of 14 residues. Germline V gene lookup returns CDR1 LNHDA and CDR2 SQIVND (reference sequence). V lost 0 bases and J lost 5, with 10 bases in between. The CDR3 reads CASSIERGGTEAFF. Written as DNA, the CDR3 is TGTGCCAGTAGTATAGAGAGGGGGGGTACTGAAGCTTTCTTT. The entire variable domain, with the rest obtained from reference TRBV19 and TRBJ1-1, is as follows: DGGITQSPKYLFRKEGQNVTLSCEQNLNHDAMYWYRQDPGQGLRLIYYSQIVNDFQKGDIAEGYSVSREKKESFPLTVTSAQKNPTAFYLCASSIERGGTEAFFGQGTRLTVV.

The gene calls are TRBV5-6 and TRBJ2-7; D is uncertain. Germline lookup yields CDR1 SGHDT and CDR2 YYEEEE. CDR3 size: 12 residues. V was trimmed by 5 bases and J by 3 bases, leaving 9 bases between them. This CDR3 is CASSLSGYEQYF. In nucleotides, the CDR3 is TGTGCCAGCAGTTTGTCAGGCTACGAGCAGTACTTC.

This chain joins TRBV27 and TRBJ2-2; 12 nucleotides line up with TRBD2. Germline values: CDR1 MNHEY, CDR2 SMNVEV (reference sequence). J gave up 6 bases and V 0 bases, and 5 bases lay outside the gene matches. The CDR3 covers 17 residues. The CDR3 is CASSLSVASGGAGELFF. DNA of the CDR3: TGTGCCAGCAGTTTATCCGTGGCTAGCGGGGGGGCCGGGGAGCTGTTTTTT.

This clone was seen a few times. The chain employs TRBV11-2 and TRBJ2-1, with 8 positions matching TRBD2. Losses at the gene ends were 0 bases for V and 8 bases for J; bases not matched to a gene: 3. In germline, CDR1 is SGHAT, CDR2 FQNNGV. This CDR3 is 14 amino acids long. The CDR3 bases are TGTGCCAGCAGCTTAGAAGGGACTAGTTATGAGCAGTTCTTC. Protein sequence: CASSLEGTSYEQFF.

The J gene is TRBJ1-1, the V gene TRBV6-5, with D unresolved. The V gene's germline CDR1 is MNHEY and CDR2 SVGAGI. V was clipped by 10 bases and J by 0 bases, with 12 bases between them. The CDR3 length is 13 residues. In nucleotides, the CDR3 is TGTGCCACCAACAGCAATCTGAACACTGAAGCTTTCTTT. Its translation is CATNSNLNTEAFF.

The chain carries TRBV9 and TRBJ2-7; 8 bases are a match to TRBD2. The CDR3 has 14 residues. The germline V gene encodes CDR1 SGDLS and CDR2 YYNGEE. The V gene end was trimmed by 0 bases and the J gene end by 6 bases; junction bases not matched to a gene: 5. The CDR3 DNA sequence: TGTGCCAGCAGCGTAGTGGTGAGCGGGGGCGAGCAGTACTTC. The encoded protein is CASSVVVSGGEQYF.

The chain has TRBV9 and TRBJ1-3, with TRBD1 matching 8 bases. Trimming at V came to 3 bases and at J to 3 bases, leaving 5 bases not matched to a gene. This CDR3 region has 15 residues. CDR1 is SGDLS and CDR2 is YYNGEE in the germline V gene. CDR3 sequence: CASSAAGGVGNTIYF. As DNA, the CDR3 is TGTGCCAGCAGCGCCGCAGGGGGCGTTGGAAACACCATATATTTT.

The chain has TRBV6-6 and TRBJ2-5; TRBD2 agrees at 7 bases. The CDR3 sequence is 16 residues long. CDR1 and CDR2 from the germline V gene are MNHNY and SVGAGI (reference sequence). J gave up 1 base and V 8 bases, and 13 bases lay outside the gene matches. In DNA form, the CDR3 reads TGTGCCAGCTACGATCGCTTGGGACTACCCCAAGAGACCCAGTACTTC. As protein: CASYDRLGLPQETQYF.

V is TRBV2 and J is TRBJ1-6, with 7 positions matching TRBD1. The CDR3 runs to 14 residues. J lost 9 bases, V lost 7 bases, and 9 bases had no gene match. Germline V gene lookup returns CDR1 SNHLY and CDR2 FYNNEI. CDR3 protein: CASTDGTVTSPLHF. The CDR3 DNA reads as TGTGCCAGCACGGACGGGACAGTTACTTCACCCCTCCACTTT.

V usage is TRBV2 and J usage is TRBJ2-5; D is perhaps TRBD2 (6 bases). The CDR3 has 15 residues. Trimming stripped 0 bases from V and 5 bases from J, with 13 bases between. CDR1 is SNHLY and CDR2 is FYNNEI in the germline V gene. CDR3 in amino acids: CASSEAGGLRETQYF. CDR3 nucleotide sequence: TGTGCCAGCAGTGAAGCGGGGGGTTTGAGGGAGACCCAGTACTTC.

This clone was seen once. The CDR3 nucleotides are TGTGCCAGCAGTTACTCTCCCGGTGGTCCGAACACTGAAGCTTTCTTT. Translated: CASSYSPGGPNTEAFF. The chain has TRBV6-5 and TRBJ1-1; D not resolved. Trimming took 0 bases from V and 1 from J, leaving 12 bases between them. Germline CDR1 is MNHEY and CDR2 is SVGAGI. The CDR3 covers 16 residues.

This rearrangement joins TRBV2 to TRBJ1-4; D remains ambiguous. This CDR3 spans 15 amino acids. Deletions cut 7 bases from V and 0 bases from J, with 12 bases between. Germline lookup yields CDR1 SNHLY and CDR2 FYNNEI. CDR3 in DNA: TGTGCCAGCACAGGAGGGATTGCAACTAATGAAAAACTGTTTTTT. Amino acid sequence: CASTGGIATNEKLFF.

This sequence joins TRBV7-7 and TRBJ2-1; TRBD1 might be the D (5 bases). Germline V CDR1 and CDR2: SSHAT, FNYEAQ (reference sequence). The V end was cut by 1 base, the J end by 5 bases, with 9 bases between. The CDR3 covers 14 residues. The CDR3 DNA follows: TGTGCCAGCAGCTTAGGAACAGGCAACAATGAGCAGTTCTTC. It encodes CASSLGTGNNEQFF.

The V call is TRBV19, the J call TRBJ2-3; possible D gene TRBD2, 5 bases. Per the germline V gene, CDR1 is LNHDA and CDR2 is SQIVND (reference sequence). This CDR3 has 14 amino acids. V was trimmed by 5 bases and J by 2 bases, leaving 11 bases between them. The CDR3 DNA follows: TGTGCCAGTAGTTCACGCGGGCACACAGATACGCAGTATTTT. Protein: CASSSRGHTDTQYF.